Presented here are 7 T cell receptor beta chains from one specimen sequenced in a study of Ad26.COV2.S vaccination and SARS-CoV-2 variants (dated by TCRdb to the early 2020s). The treatment or condition label on this specimen signifies: 15 to 20 received Ad26.COV2.S at low or high dose, single or two shots; 5 received placebo; per-sample allocation not given. For vaccine and placebo recipients, repertoires were sequenced using samples collected on day 63 after the first injection. Library preparation employed the immunoSEQ multiplex PCR assay. Entries here come from immuneACCESS through TCRdb and include only in-frame sequences with V and J called. Some clones fail to appear in such tables; in the studies checked, an unresolved V gene covers under half of the shortfall, and the cause of the remainder is unknown. The sample table contains hundreds of thousands of clones; only one count was recorded for more than 70% of them. The ten largest make up about 1.5% of the sample.

The source was peripheral blood, collected in a trial of Ad26.COV2.S vaccine versus placebo. The receptors here all came from a person aged 18-60 years who received the Ad26.COV2.S COVID-19 vaccine or a placebo.

This clone was detected a few times. The chain uses TRBV30 and TRBJ1-1; D might be TRBD1 (5 bases). Per germline, CDR1 GTSNPN and CDR2 SVGIG (reference sequence). Between the trimmed V and J ends, which lost 0 bases and 3 bases, there was a span of 14 bases. The CDR3 consists of 15 residues. The CDR3 protein is CAWSVPGGLYTEAFF. In nucleotides, the CDR3 is TGTGCCTGGAGTGTACCGGGGGGACTGTACACTGAAGCTTTCTTT.

The CDR3 loop reads CASSRASGEETQYF. The CDR3 coding sequence is TGTGCCAGCTCACGGGCTAGCGGTGAAGAGACCCAGTACTTC. The chain uses TRBV18 and TRBJ2-5; 7 nucleotides match TRBD2. Looked up from germline, CDR1 is KGHSH and CDR2 is LQKENI. CDR3 length: 14 amino acids. V gave up 4 bases and J gave up 3 bases; unmatched junction bases: 5. The entire variable domain, with the rest obtained from reference TRBV18 and TRBJ2-5, is as follows: NAGVMQNPRHLVRRRGQEARLRCSPMKGHSHVYWYRQLPEEGLKFMVYLQKENIIDESGMPKERFSAEFPKEGPSILRIQQVVRGDSAAYFCASSRASGEETQYFGPGTRLLVL.

This clone has a handful of counts. The chain uses TRBV5-4 and TRBJ1-1, with TRBD1 matching 7 bases. Germline V gene lookup returns CDR1 SGHNT and CDR2 YYREEE (reference sequence). V gave up 0 bases and J gave up 4 bases; unmatched junction bases: 12. The CDR3 totals 17 residues. CDR3 region: CASSLAGGGGSGTEAFF. The CDR3 coding sequence is TGTGCCAGCAGCTTGGCGGGAGGGGGCGGGAGCGGCACTGAAGCTTTCTTT. The whole variable domain, filled in from reference TRBV5-4 and TRBJ1-1, reads ETGVTQSPTHLIKTRGQQVTLRCSSQSGHNTVSWYQQALGQGPQFIFQYYREEENGRGNFPPRFSGLQFPNYSSELNVNALELDDSALYLCASSLAGGGGSGTEAFFGQGTRLTVV.

The rearrangement uses TRBV6-6 and TRBJ1-6, with TRBD1 identical over 9 bases. Germline V gives CDR1 MNHNY, CDR2 SVGAGI (reference sequence). The CDR3 runs 17 residues. V shed 5 bases and J 7 bases; nucleotides not matched to a gene: 12. CDR3 DNA: TGTGCCAGCAGTCAAACTAGTGGGACAGGGAGGAATTCACCCCTCCACTTT. Its translation is CASSQTSGTGRNSPLHF.

The chain couples TRBV5-1 to TRBJ1-1; D remains unclear. The CDR3 sequence is 14 residues long. Trimming removed 2 bases at V and 3 bases at J, with 11 bases between. Germline values: CDR1 SGHRS, CDR2 YFSETQ. DNA of the CDR3: TGCGCCAGCAGCTTACGTCAAGAGTACACTGAAGCTTTCTTT. Protein: CASSLRQEYTEAFF.

The chain recombines TRBV5-4 with TRBJ2-3; D might be TRBD1 or TRBD2, each matching 7 bases. Trimming cost V 3 bases and J 1 base, with 9 bases left between them. The CDR3 extends over 14 amino acids. Germline V gene sequence: CDR1 SGHNT, CDR2 YYREEE (reference sequence). Written as DNA, the CDR3 is TGTGCCAGCAGCTCAGGGGGGGGCACAGATACGCAGTATTTT. Translating gives CASSSGGGTDTQYF.

The rearrangement joins TRBV7-2 to TRBJ2-7; 7 positions match TRBD2. J was trimmed by 2 bases and V by 2 bases; bases with no gene match: 6. CDR3 length equals 15 residues. Germline V lookup: CDR1 SGHTA, CDR2 FQGNSA. The CDR3: CASSLHKLATYEQYF. CDR3 sequence (DNA): TGTGCCAGCAGCTTACACAAACTAGCGACCTACGAGCAGTACTTC. The full variable domain, rest sourced from reference TRBV7-2 and TRBJ2-7, is GAGVSQSPSNKVTEKGKDVELRCDPISGHTALYWYRQSLGQGLEFLIYFQGNSAPDKSGLPSDRFSAERTGGSVSTLTIQRTQQEDSAVYLCASSLHKLATYEQYFGPGTRLTVT.